A selection of T cell receptor beta chains follows, all from one sample in a study of T-cell memory formation after mild COVID-19. One entry per CDR3 protein, called by TCRdb with MiXCR from the 5' RACE reads. This sample has 400,000 to 500,000 distinct CDR3 sequences; 20% to 25% occur once, and the top ten carry roughly 8.7%. What was sequenced was PBMCs or a T cell subset sorted from them (not recorded which). Source of these receptors: an adult woman who had mild COVID-19 (a few samples of this study predate the infection). Cell type and time point are not known. CDR3s include the opening cysteine and the closing phenylalanine or tryptophan. The D gene is left open where the match is weak. Clone sizes are given selectively: once, few, many, or a class where the clone is expanded.

CDR3 protein: CASSLVGGYTDTQYF
CDR3 DNA: TGTGCCAGCAGCTTAGTTGGCGGTTACACAGATACGCAGTATTTT
V gene: TRBV7-8
clone size: once
J gene: TRBJ2-3
D gene: .

CDR3 protein: CASSYPRDEQYF
CDR3 DNA: TGTGCCAGCAGTTACCCTCGAGACGAGCAGTACTTC
V gene: TRBV7-2
clone size: few
J gene: TRBJ2-7
D gene: .

CDR3 protein: CASSAGLRAYEQYF
CDR3 DNA: TGTGCCAGCAGCGCGGGACTAAGAGCATACGAGCAGTACTTC
V gene: TRBV5-8
clone size: .
J gene: TRBJ2-7
D gene: TRBD2

CDR3 protein: CASSQVSEGTVFDEQFF
CDR3 DNA: TGCGCCAGCAGCCAAGTTTCGGAGGGAACGGTTTTTGATGAGCAGTTCTTC
V gene: TRBV4-1
clone size: few
J gene: TRBJ2-1
D gene: .

CDR3 protein: CASSSPAGANVLTF
CDR3 DNA: TGTGCCAGCAGTTCCCCGGCTGGGGCCAACGTCCTGACTTTC
V gene: TRBV27
clone size: many
J gene: TRBJ2-6
D gene: .

CDR3 protein: CASSSTLRGGSEQYF
CDR3 DNA: TGTGCCAGCAGTTCTACCCTTCGGGGGGGAAGCGAGCAGTACTTC
V gene: TRBV6-5
clone size: .
J gene: TRBJ2-7
D gene: TRBD2

CDR3 protein: CASSLGRQSTPGGYTF
CDR3 DNA: TGTGCCAGCAGCCTGGGCCGGCAATCCACCCCGGGAGGCTACACCTTC
V gene: TRBV2
clone size: few
J gene: TRBJ1-2
D gene: .

CDR3 protein: CASSLTHTVAPGELFF
CDR3 DNA: TGTGCCAGCAGCTTGACACACACGGTGGCCCCCGGGGAGCTGTTTTTT
V gene: TRBV7-9
clone size: many
J gene: TRBJ2-2
D gene: .

CDR3 protein: CASSPSPGQGYHKNEQFF
CDR3 DNA: TGTGCCAGTAGCCCTAGTCCGGGACAGGGCTACCATAAGAATGAGCAGTTCTTC
V gene: TRBV19
clone size: .
J gene: TRBJ2-1
D gene: TRBD1

CDR3 protein: CSVRLNYNEQFF
CDR3 DNA: TGCAGCGTTCGTCTCAATTACAATGAGCAGTTCTTC
V gene: TRBV29-1
clone size: many
J gene: TRBJ2-1
D gene: .

CDR3 protein: CSARDLRVRNTEAFF
CDR3 DNA: TGCAGTGCTAGAGACCTCAGGGTTAGGAACACTGAAGCTTTCTTT
V gene: TRBV20-1
clone size: .
J gene: TRBJ1-1
D gene: .

CDR3 protein: CASSVEGHEQFF
CDR3 DNA: TGTGCCAGCAGCGTAGAGGGGCATGAGCAGTTCTTC
V gene: TRBV9
clone size: few
J gene: TRBJ2-1
D gene: .

CDR3 protein: CASSLRELKIDTQYF
CDR3 DNA: TGCGCCAGCAGCTTGAGGGAGCTTAAGATAGATACGCAGTATTTT
V gene: TRBV5-1
clone size: many
J gene: TRBJ2-3
D gene: .

CDR3 protein: CASSVLGDTQYF
CDR3 DNA: TGTGCCAGCAGCGTCTTAGGAGATACGCAGTATTTT
V gene: TRBV9
clone size: .
J gene: TRBJ2-3
D gene: .

CDR3 protein: CAWMTGIAGELFF
CDR3 DNA: TGTGCCTGGATGACAGGGATTGCCGGGGAGCTGTTTTTT
V gene: TRBV30
clone size: few
J gene: TRBJ2-2
D gene: TRBD1

CDR3 protein: CASSLTGQGYYGYTF
CDR3 DNA: TGTGCCAGCAGTTTAACGGGACAGGGGTACTATGGCTACACCTTC
V gene: TRBV12-3/TRBV12-4
clone size: few
J gene: TRBJ1-2
D gene: TRBD1

CDR3 protein: CASSETVSSGNTIYF
CDR3 DNA: TGTGCCAGCAGTGAGACAGTGTCCTCTGGAAACACCATATATTTT
V gene: TRBV3-1
clone size: few
J gene: TRBJ1-3
D gene: .

CDR3 protein: CSASRGSPSGQPQHF
CDR3 DNA: TGCAGTGCTAGCCGGGGATCACCTTCCGGGCAGCCCCAGCATTTT
V gene: TRBV20-1
clone size: .
J gene: TRBJ1-5
D gene: .

CDR3 protein: CASRRSGGTYEQYF
CDR3 DNA: TGTGCCAGCAGAAGGTCAGGTGGTACCTACGAGCAGTACTTC
V gene: TRBV5-4
clone size: .
J gene: TRBJ2-7
D gene: .

CDR3 protein: CAWSILGLAGGETQYF
CDR3 DNA: TGTGCCTGGAGTATCCTCGGACTAGCGGGGGGGGAGACCCAGTACTTC
V gene: TRBV30
clone size: .
J gene: TRBJ2-5
D gene: TRBD2

CDR3 protein: CASSQGREMGAYEQYF
CDR3 DNA: TGCGCCAGCAGCCAAGGGAGGGAAATGGGGGCCTACGAGCAGTACTTC
V gene: TRBV4-3
clone size: .
J gene: TRBJ2-7
D gene: .

CDR3 protein: CASSYSTGGQPQHF
CDR3 DNA: TGTGCCAGCAGTTACTCGACGGGCGGTCAGCCCCAGCATTTT
V gene: TRBV6-6
clone size: .
J gene: TRBJ1-5
D gene: .

CDR3 protein: CASRRIGSYEQYF
CDR3 DNA: TGTGCCAGCAGACGGATAGGCTCCTACGAGCAGTACTTC
V gene: TRBV2
clone size: few
J gene: TRBJ2-7
D gene: .

CDR3 protein: CASSLATSTDTQYF
CDR3 DNA: TGTGCCAGCAGCTTAGCGACTAGTACAGATACGCAGTATTTT
V gene: TRBV7-8
clone size: few
J gene: TRBJ2-3
D gene: .

CDR3 protein: CASSLVPRTQGEAYEQYF
CDR3 DNA: TGTGCCAGCAGCTTAGTCCCCCGCACACAGGGGGAAGCCTACGAGCAGTACTTC
V gene: TRBV7-9
clone size: .
J gene: TRBJ2-7
D gene: TRBD1

CDR3 protein: CASRRTSVHTSSTDTQYF
CDR3 DNA: TGTGCCAGCAGGAGGACTAGCGTCCACACCTCTAGCACAGATACGCAGTATTTT
V gene: TRBV5-8
clone size: few
J gene: TRBJ2-3
D gene: TRBD2

CDR3 protein: CASSYYLGQGKAFF
CDR3 DNA: TGTGCCAGCAGTTACTACCTTGGACAGGGAAAAGCTTTCTTT
V gene: TRBV6-2/TRBV6-3
clone size: .
J gene: TRBJ1-1
D gene: TRBD1

CDR3 protein: CSVIPEGGRHYNEQFF
CDR3 DNA: TGCAGCGTTATTCCTGAGGGCGGGAGGCATTACAATGAGCAGTTCTTC
V gene: TRBV29-1
clone size: .
J gene: TRBJ2-1
D gene: TRBD2

CDR3 protein: CATSMGGYNQPQHF
CDR3 DNA: TGTGCCACCAGCATGGGGGGGTACAATCAGCCCCAGCATTTT
V gene: TRBV15
clone size: .
J gene: TRBJ1-5
D gene: .

CDR3 protein: CAISDPHDHSNQPQHF
CDR3 DNA: TGTGCCATCAGTGACCCCCACGACCATAGCAATCAGCCCCAGCATTTT
V gene: TRBV10-3
clone size: .
J gene: TRBJ1-5
D gene: .

CDR3 protein: CSARVAGQYEQYF
CDR3 DNA: TGCAGTGCTAGAGTAGCGGGCCAATACGAGCAGTACTTC
V gene: TRBV20-1
clone size: .
J gene: TRBJ2-7
D gene: TRBD2

CDR3 protein: CASSEAAGEVEKLFF
CDR3 DNA: TGTGCCAGCAGTGAAGCGGCAGGGGAGGTTGAAAAACTGTTTTTT
V gene: TRBV6-1
clone size: .
J gene: TRBJ1-4
D gene: .

CDR3 protein: CSVIRTGGETQYF
CDR3 DNA: TGCAGCGTTATCCGGACCGGCGGGGAGACCCAGTACTTC
V gene: TRBV29-1
clone size: .
J gene: TRBJ2-5
D gene: .

CDR3 protein: CASGRQASFEAFF
CDR3 DNA: TGTGCTAGTGGTCGACAGGCCAGCTTTGAAGCTTTCTTT
V gene: TRBV12-5
clone size: .
J gene: TRBJ1-1
D gene: .

CDR3 protein: CASTLAGGNTGELFF
CDR3 DNA: TGTGCCAGCACCCTAGCGGGGGGAAACACCGGGGAGCTGTTTTTT
V gene: TRBV12-3/TRBV12-4
clone size: .
J gene: TRBJ2-2
D gene: TRBD2

CDR3 protein: CASSLGSPIETQYF
CDR3 DNA: TGTGCCAGCAGCTTAGGCAGCCCAATTGAGACCCAGTACTTC
V gene: TRBV11-2
clone size: few
J gene: TRBJ2-5
D gene: .

CDR3 protein: CASSSRGGQQETQYF
CDR3 DNA: TGCGCCAGCAGCTCCAGGGGGGGACAACAAGAGACCCAGTACTTC
V gene: TRBV5-1
clone size: few
J gene: TRBJ2-5
D gene: .

CDR3 protein: CASSDPGQGNYGYTF
CDR3 DNA: TGTGCCAGCAGTGATCCGGGACAGGGAAACTATGGCTACACCTTC
V gene: TRBV12-3/TRBV12-4
clone size: many
J gene: TRBJ1-2
D gene: TRBD1

CDR3 protein: CATSREQGARDEQYF
CDR3 DNA: TGTGCCACCAGCAGAGAACAGGGGGCGCGAGACGAGCAGTACTTC
V gene: TRBV15
clone size: .
J gene: TRBJ2-7
D gene: TRBD1

CDR3 protein: CASSSLAGTNYGYTF
CDR3 DNA: TGTGCCAGCAGTTCTCTCGCCGGGACGAACTATGGCTACACCTTC
V gene: TRBV27
clone size: few
J gene: TRBJ1-2
D gene: .